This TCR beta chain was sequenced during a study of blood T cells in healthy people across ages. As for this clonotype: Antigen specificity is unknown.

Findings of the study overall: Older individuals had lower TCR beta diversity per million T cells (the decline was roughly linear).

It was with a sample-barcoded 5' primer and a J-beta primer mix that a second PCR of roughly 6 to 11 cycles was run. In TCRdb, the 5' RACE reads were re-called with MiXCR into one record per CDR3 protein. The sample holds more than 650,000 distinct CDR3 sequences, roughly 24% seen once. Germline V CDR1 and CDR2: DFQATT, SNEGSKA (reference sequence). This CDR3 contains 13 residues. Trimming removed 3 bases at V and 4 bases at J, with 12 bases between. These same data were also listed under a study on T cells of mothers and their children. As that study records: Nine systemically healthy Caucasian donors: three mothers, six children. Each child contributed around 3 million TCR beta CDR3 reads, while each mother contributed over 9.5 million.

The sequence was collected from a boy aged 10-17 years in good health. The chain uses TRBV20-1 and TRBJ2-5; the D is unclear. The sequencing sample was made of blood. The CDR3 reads CSASTSVGETQYF. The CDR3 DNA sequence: TGCAGTGCTAGTACCTCAGTAGGAGAGACCCAGTACTTC.